In its sample, the clone carrying this T cell receptor (beta chain) was seen a few times. Beta-chain TCR CDR3 regions were amplified from RNA transcripts. First-round RT-PCR with HTBI primers preceded a second-round multiplex PCR. TCRdb reanalysed the multiplex PCR reads using MiXCR and keeps one entry per CDR3 protein. The sample lists just over 600,000 distinct CDR3 sequences, about a fifth seen once, with approximately 6.5% in the top ten. These data originate in a study of Graves' ophthalmopathy and Graves' hyperthyroidism. The study recruited hyperthyroidism patients aged 18 to 65 who were newly diagnosed, under 2 months' duration. Germline CDR1 reads ENHRY; CDR2 reads SYGVKD. This CDR3 contains 16 residues. Trimming removed 6 bases from V and 2 bases from J; junction bases left unmatched: 5.

The clonotype originates from a young woman with stable Graves' hyperthyroidism. Some clones in this sample may be carry-over from other donors' samples. The specimen sequenced was peripheral blood. The V gene is TRBV10-3, the J gene TRBJ2-2, with TRBD2 matching 11 bases. This CDR3 reads CAISELAGANTGELFF. The CDR3 DNA sequence: TGTGCCATCAGCGAACTAGCGGGGGCTAACACCGGGGAGCTGTTTTTT.